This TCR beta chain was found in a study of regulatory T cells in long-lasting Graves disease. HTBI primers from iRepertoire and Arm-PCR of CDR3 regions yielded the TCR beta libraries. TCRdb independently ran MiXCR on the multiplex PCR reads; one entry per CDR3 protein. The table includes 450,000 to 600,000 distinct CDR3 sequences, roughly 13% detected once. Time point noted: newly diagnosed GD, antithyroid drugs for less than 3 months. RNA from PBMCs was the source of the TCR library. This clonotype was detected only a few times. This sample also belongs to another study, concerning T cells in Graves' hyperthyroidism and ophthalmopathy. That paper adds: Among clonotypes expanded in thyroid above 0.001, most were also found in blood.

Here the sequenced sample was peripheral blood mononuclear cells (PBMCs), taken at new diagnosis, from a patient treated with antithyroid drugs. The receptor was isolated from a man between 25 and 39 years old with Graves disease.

CDR3 sequence (DNA): TGTGCCAGCTCACCCCGTAGGGCGGCCTATGAAAAACTGTTTTTT. Protein sequence: CASSPRRAAYEKLFF. The chain recombines TRBV18 with TRBJ1-4; D call uncertain. Germline V gene data show CDR1 as KGHSH and CDR2 as LQKENI. The germline V and J ends were trimmed by 3 bases and 6 bases, with 14 bases remaining between them. The CDR3 extends over 15 amino acids.